The 32 T cell receptor beta chains listed next were all sequenced from one sample in a study of blood T cell repertoires in COVID-19. Only in-frame clones appear in the TCRdb table, and some are missing; sequencing was by immunoSEQ multiplex PCR. The sample contains 200,000 to 250,000 clones, 82% of which appear only once. Sequencing input: PBMCs or T cells enriched from blood (not recorded which). The receptors were sampled from a woman in her sixties who had recovered from COVID-19.

The chain employs TRBV4-1 and TRBJ1-4; 7 bases match TRBD1. This CDR3 has 19 amino acids. V trimming: 4 bases; J trimming: 1 base; junction bases outside the gene matches: 15. Germline lookup yields CDR1 MGHRA and CDR2 YSYEKL. This CDR3 is CASSLRRGQGGGTNEKLFF. CDR3 in DNA: TGCGCCAGCAGCCTAAGGCGGGGCCAGGGGGGAGGAACTAATGAAAAACTGTTTTTT.

The chain couples TRBV5-4 to TRBJ1-2; 11 positions match TRBD1. CDR1 is SGHNT and CDR2 is YYREEE in the germline V gene (reference sequence). The CDR3 has 15 residues. With 6 bases clipped from V and 4 bases from J, the junction kept 8 bases outside the gene matches. For the CDR3, the DNA is TGTGCCAGCACCCCGGGACAGGGGGTCAGCTATGGCTACACCTTC. This translates into CASTPGQGVSYGYTF.

This rearrangement joins TRBV5-1 to TRBJ1-1; TRBD1 is a possible D gene (6 bases). Germline V gene lookup returns CDR1 SGHRS and CDR2 YFSETQ. The CDR3 length is 14 residues. V was trimmed by 7 bases and J by 7 bases, leaving 20 bases between them. The CDR3 loop reads CASLPGQGQSEAFF. The CDR3 DNA is TGCGCCAGCCTCCCGGGGCAGGGGCAAAGTGAAGCTTTCTTT.

This rearrangement joins TRBV14 to TRBJ2-1, with 8 bases aligning to TRBD2. The CDR3 runs to 15 residues. Germline CDR1 and CDR2: SGHDN and FVKESK. V shed 3 bases, J shed 4 bases, and the junction held 5 bases outside the gene matches. Here the CDR3 reads CASSHGTSFYNEQFF. In nucleotides, the CDR3 is TGTGCCAGCAGCCATGGGACTAGTTTTTACAATGAGCAGTTCTTC. The variable domain in full, with the rest retrieved from reference TRBV14 and TRBJ2-1, is EAGVTQFPSHSVIEKGQTVTLRCDPISGHDNLYWYRRVMGKEIKFLLHFVKESKQDESGMPNNRFLAERTGGTYSTLKVQPAELEDSGVYFCASSHGTSFYNEQFFGPGTRLTVL.

This clone was recorded only once. J is TRBJ2-2 and V is TRBV24-1, with TRBD1 matching 7 bases. There are 14 residues in the CDR3. The junction had 3 bases not matched to a gene; V was cut back by 5 bases and J by 4 bases. Germline CDR1 is KGHDR and CDR2 is SFDVKD. DNA for the CDR3: TGTGCCACCAGTGGAGGGGGCGGCACCGGGGAGCTGTTTTTT. Protein: CATSGGGGTGELFF.

The gene calls are TRBV4-3 and TRBJ1-4; 9 bases align to TRBD1. Germline loops: CDR1 LGHNA, CDR2 YSLEER. V lost 4 bases to trimming and J lost 2 bases; unmatched junction nucleotides: 5. The CDR3 is made up of 16 amino acids. Here the CDR3 DNA reads TGCGCCAGCAGCCCCGGACAGGGGTCGACTAATGAAAAACTGTTTTTT. Protein product: CASSPGQGSTNEKLFF.

The table lists this clone with a few counts. This chain connects TRBV6-5 to TRBJ1-4; D is perhaps TRBD1 (6 bases). Germline V gene sequence: CDR1 MNHEY, CDR2 SVGAGI. The CDR3 runs to 14 residues. The V end lost 6 bases, the J end lost 8 bases, and 16 bases lay between the germline ends. CDR3 in amino acids: CASRKGGGREKLFF. CDR3 DNA: TGTGCCAGCAGAAAAGGGGGAGGGCGCGAAAAACTGTTTTTT.

Only one count was recorded for this clone. The chain carries TRBV6-5 and TRBJ2-5, with 7 positions matching TRBD1. The germline V gene encodes CDR1 MNHEY and CDR2 SVGAGI. The length of the CDR3 is 14 residues. V trimming: 6 bases; J trimming: 3 bases; junction bases outside the gene matches: 7. Written as DNA, the CDR3 is TGTGCCAGCAGATTATTCGACAGGGAAGAGACCCAGTACTTC. It encodes CASRLFDREETQYF.

The V gene is TRBV3-1 (or the pseudogene TRBV3-2), the J gene TRBJ1-4; D might be TRBD1 (6 bases). The CDR3 runs to 16 residues. Germline CDR1 and CDR2: LGHDT and YNNKEL (reference sequence). V was shortened by 3 bases and J by 2 bases, with 13 bases between the two germline ends. The DNA of the CDR3 is TGTGCCAGCAGCCAGTTCAGGGGAATTACTAATGAAAAACTGTTTTTT. Translating it yields CASSQFRGITNEKLFF.

The genes are TRBV6-5 and TRBJ1-5; the D is unclear. Trimming removed 7 bases from V and 5 bases from J, with 12 bases in between. The germline CDR1 and CDR2 sequences are MNHEY and SVGAGI. The CDR3 runs to 13 residues. The CDR3 sequence: CASKAGKDQPQHF. CDR3 nucleotide sequence: TGTGCCAGCAAGGCAGGAAAAGATCAGCCCCAGCATTTT.

This clone has just one count. V is TRBV15 and J is TRBJ2-3; 9 bases align to TRBD2. V lost 0 bases and J lost 2; bases outside the gene matches: 6. The CDR3 totals 17 residues. The germline gives CDR1 LNHNV, CDR2 YYDKDF (reference sequence). The CDR3 loop is CATSREAASGVTDTQYF. The CDR3 region has the DNA TGTGCCACCAGCAGAGAGGCGGCTAGCGGGGTCACAGATACGCAGTATTTT. Full variable domain (outside the CDR3, taken from reference TRBV15 and TRBJ2-3): DAMVIQNPRYQVTQFGKPVTLSCSQTLNHNVMYWYQQKSSQAPKLLFHYYDKDFNNEADTPDNFQSRRPNTSFCFLDIRSPGLGDTAMYLCATSREAASGVTDTQYFGPGTRLTVL.

The gene calls are TRBV7-2 and TRBJ2-1; the match to TRBD2 covers 13 bases. J was trimmed by 0 bases and V by 5 bases; bases with no gene match: 10. CDR3 length equals 19 residues. Germline V CDR1 and CDR2: SGHTA, FQGNSA. The CDR3 bases are TGTGCCAGCAGCCGGACCGGACTAGCGGGAGACCACTCCTACAATGAGCAGTTCTTC. Translated, it gives CASSRTGLAGDHSYNEQFF. The full variable domain, completed using reference TRBV7-2 and TRBJ2-1, is GAGVSQSPSNKVTEKGKDVELRCDPISGHTALYWYRQSLGQGLEFLIYFQGNSAPDKSGLPSDRFSAERTGGSVSTLTIQRTQQEDSAVYLCASSRTGLAGDHSYNEQFFGPGTRLTVL.

The chain joins TRBV19 to TRBJ2-1, with a weak D call TRBD2 (6 bases). Looked up from germline, CDR1 is LNHDA and CDR2 is SQIVND (reference sequence). CDR3 length: 14 residues. Trimming removed 7 bases at V and 7 bases at J, with 17 bases between. The CDR3 is CASNNRDLLNEQFF. DNA for the CDR3: TGTGCCAGTAATAACCGGGACTTGTTGAATGAGCAGTTCTTC.

This clone was detected only once. The V gene is TRBV23-1, the J gene TRBJ1-5, with D possibly TRBD1 on 5 matching bases. TRBV23-1 is noted as an ORF with a role that remains uncertain. Trimming left V 4 bases short and J 6 bases short, with 19 bases between. The CDR3 totals 16 residues. As DNA, the CDR3 is TGCGCCAGCAGTCTCTTATGGTCAGGGAAAAGTCAGCCCCAGCATTTT. Its translation: CASSLLWSGKSQPQHF.

V gene TRBV27 combines with J gene TRBJ1-1; D perhaps matches TRBD1 (5 bases). Germline V lookup: CDR1 MNHEY, CDR2 SMNVEV (reference sequence). The CDR3 contains 13 residues. V was cut by 8 bases and J by 5 bases, with 15 bases left in between. The CDR3 sequence is CASRLQGGTEAFF. CDR3 DNA: TGTGCCAGCCGGTTGCAGGGTGGAACTGAAGCTTTCTTT.

The V gene is TRBV25-1, the J gene TRBJ2-3; 9 bases map to TRBD1. With V trimmed by 4 bases and J by 2 bases, 7 bases remained unmatched. This CDR3 is 16 amino acids long. Germline CDR1 and CDR2: MGHDK and SYGVNS. The CDR3 reads CASSVPWTGDTDTQYF. Written as DNA, the CDR3 is TGTGCCAGCAGTGTTCCCTGGACAGGGGACACAGATACGCAGTATTTT.

Concerning this clone itself: Other DNA sequences in this sample translate to the same CDR3. The chain employs TRBV5-8 and TRBJ1-1; D gene ambiguous. Trimming stripped 2 bases from V and 5 bases from J, with 7 bases between. The germline V gene encodes CDR1 SGHTS and CDR2 YDEGEE. The CDR3 has 12 residues. The CDR3 reads CASSFRGTEAFF. The CDR3 DNA follows: TGTGCCAGCAGCTTTCGGGGTACTGAAGCTTTCTTT.

This clone has a handful of counts. The rearrangement links TRBV12-3 or TRBV12-4 to TRBJ1-2, with TRBD1 matching 8 bases. The CDR3 is 12 amino acids. V trimming: 6 bases; J trimming: 8 bases; junction bases outside the gene matches: 5. CDR3 sequence: CASSQGARGYTF. The CDR3 region has the DNA TGTGCCAGCAGCCAGGGGGCTCGGGGCTACACCTTC.

The chain has TRBV5-1 and TRBJ1-2, with D possibly matching TRBD1 (5 bases). CDR3 length: 15 residues. In germline, CDR1 is SGHRS, CDR2 YFSETQ. Between the trimmed V and J ends, which lost 6 bases and 2 bases, there was a span of 17 bases. The CDR3 DNA is TGCGCCAGCAAATTTTCGGGGGTCGCAAACTATGGCTACACCTTC. Its translation: CASKFSGVANYGYTF.

Here the CDR3 reads CASSRDFGPGSPGANQPQHF. In DNA, the CDR3 is TGTGCCAGTAGTAGAGACTTTGGGCCAGGCTCTCCAGGGGCTAATCAGCCCCAGCATTTT. The V gene is TRBV19, the J gene TRBJ1-5; D possibly corresponds to TRBD1 (6 bases). This CDR3 contains 20 residues. The germline CDR1 and CDR2 sequences are LNHDA and SQIVND (reference sequence). The V gene lost 4 bases and the J gene lost 4 bases, with 29 bases spanning the gap.

This clone has at least ten counts. The chain is built from TRBV7-2 and TRBJ1-5; tentative D call: TRBD1 (5 bases). The CDR3 consists of 15 residues. CDR1 is SGHTA and CDR2 is FQGNSA in the germline V gene. V was cut by 5 bases and J by 5 bases, with 16 bases left in between. CDR3 protein: CASSPAGLRHQPQHF. In nucleotides, the CDR3 is TGTGCCAGCAGCCCCGCGGGGCTTAGGCATCAGCCCCAGCATTTT.

J is TRBJ2-2 and V is TRBV13, with TRBD2 identical over 9 bases. The CDR3 runs to 15 residues. V shed 5 bases and J 4 bases; nucleotides not matched to a gene: 5. The V gene's germline CDR1 is PRHDT and CDR2 FYEKMQ (reference sequence). Here the CDR3 reads CASSGLAGTTGELFF. The CDR3 DNA sequence: TGTGCCAGCAGCGGGCTAGCGGGAACCACCGGGGAGCTGTTTTTT.

The rearrangement links TRBV5-4 to TRBJ2-1, with 15 bases matching TRBD2. Trimming removed 0 bases from V and 4 bases from J; junction bases left unmatched: 5. In germline, CDR1 is SGHNT, CDR2 YYREEE (reference sequence). The CDR3 runs to 18 residues. Here the CDR3 DNA reads TGTGCCAGCAGCTTGGCCGGGACTAGCGGGAGGTATTACAATGAGCAGTTCTTC. Translated, it gives CASSLAGTSGRYYNEQFF.

The chain employs TRBV6-1 and TRBJ2-5; 8 bases map to TRBD2. Germline loops: CDR1 MNHNS, CDR2 SASEGT. V lost 3 bases, J lost 5 bases, and 11 bases stayed unmatched. CDR3 length: 16 residues. The CDR3 bases are TGTGCCAGCAGTGAGGGCGACGGGAGGGCCCGGGAGACCCAGTACTTC. This encodes CASSEGDGRARETQYF.

In its sample, this clone was seen a few times. The J gene is TRBJ1-2, the V gene TRBV5-1, with 9 bases identical to TRBD1. V lost 4 bases, J lost 6 bases, and 10 bases stayed unmatched. CDR3 length: 15 amino acids. CDR1 and CDR2 from the germline V gene are SGHRS and YFSETQ. The CDR3 sequence: CASSAGQGIMDGYTF. The CDR3 DNA follows: TGCGCCAGCAGCGCGGGACAGGGTATTATGGATGGCTACACCTTC.

This clone has only one observation. The chain carries TRBV6-4 and TRBJ2-1; 7 positions agree with TRBD2. The J segment lost 10 bases and the V segment lost 3 bases, leaving 3 bases of the junction unmatched. The length of the CDR3 is 12 residues. Germline CDR1 and CDR2: MRHNA and SNTAGT. The CDR3 reads CASSEAGREQFF. CDR3 bases: TGTGCCAGCAGTGAAGCGGGAAGGGAGCAGTTCTTC.

This chain joins TRBV2 and TRBJ2-3, with D maybe TRBD1 (6 bases). This CDR3 region has 12 residues. V lost 5 bases and J lost 5, with 8 bases in between. CDR1 and CDR2 (germline): SNHLY, FYNNEI. This CDR3 is CASSRGGDTQYF. The CDR3 bases are TGTGCCAGCAGTAGAGGGGGAGATACGCAGTATTTT.

V gene TRBV5-1 combines with J gene TRBJ2-5, with 10 bases that match TRBD2. The V gene's germline CDR1 is SGHRS and CDR2 YFSETQ. Germline trimming cut 4 bases from V and 3 bases from J; bases unmatched to any gene: 3. The CDR3 is 14 residues long. CDR3 residues: CASSVLAGEETQYF. CDR3 sequence (DNA): TGCGCCAGCAGCGTCCTAGCGGGAGAAGAGACCCAGTACTTC.

This chain joins TRBV12-3 or TRBV12-4 and TRBJ1-1; 11 bases match TRBD1. The CDR3 is made up of 12 amino acids. The J segment lost 8 bases and the V segment lost 6 bases, leaving 2 bases of the junction unmatched. The CDR3 sequence is CASSRDRGEAFF. The CDR3 DNA reads as TGTGCCAGCAGCCGGGACAGGGGGGAAGCTTTCTTT.

The rearrangement uses TRBV7-2 and TRBJ1-1; 9 nucleotides agree with TRBD1. V lost 5 bases and J lost 5; bases outside the gene matches: 6. Germline V gene lookup returns CDR1 SGHTA and CDR2 FQGNSA. The CDR3 runs 14 residues. CDR3 DNA sequence: TGTGCCAGCAGCCCGGGACAGGGTAAGACTGAAGCTTTCTTT. This translates into CASSPGQGKTEAFF.

The rearrangement links TRBV4-2 to TRBJ1-5; 7 nucleotides match TRBD1. V gave up 4 bases and J gave up 6 bases; unmatched junction bases: 12. The CDR3 runs 16 residues. Germline V CDR1 and CDR2: LGHNA, YNFKEQ. The CDR3 coding sequence is TGTGCCAGCAGCCGAAATTACAGGGGCGAGGGTCAGCCCCAGCATTTT. Its translation is CASSRNYRGEGQPQHF.

The chain is built from TRBV5-8 and TRBJ2-1; D gene unclear. CDR3 size: 17 residues. V shed 0 bases and J shed 7 bases, with 20 bases lying between them. Germline V gene lookup returns CDR1 SGHTS and CDR2 YDEGEE. CDR3 sequence: CASSLAIAYATGNEQFF. CDR3 sequence (DNA): TGTGCCAGCAGCTTGGCTATTGCCTACGCCACGGGTAATGAGCAGTTCTTC.